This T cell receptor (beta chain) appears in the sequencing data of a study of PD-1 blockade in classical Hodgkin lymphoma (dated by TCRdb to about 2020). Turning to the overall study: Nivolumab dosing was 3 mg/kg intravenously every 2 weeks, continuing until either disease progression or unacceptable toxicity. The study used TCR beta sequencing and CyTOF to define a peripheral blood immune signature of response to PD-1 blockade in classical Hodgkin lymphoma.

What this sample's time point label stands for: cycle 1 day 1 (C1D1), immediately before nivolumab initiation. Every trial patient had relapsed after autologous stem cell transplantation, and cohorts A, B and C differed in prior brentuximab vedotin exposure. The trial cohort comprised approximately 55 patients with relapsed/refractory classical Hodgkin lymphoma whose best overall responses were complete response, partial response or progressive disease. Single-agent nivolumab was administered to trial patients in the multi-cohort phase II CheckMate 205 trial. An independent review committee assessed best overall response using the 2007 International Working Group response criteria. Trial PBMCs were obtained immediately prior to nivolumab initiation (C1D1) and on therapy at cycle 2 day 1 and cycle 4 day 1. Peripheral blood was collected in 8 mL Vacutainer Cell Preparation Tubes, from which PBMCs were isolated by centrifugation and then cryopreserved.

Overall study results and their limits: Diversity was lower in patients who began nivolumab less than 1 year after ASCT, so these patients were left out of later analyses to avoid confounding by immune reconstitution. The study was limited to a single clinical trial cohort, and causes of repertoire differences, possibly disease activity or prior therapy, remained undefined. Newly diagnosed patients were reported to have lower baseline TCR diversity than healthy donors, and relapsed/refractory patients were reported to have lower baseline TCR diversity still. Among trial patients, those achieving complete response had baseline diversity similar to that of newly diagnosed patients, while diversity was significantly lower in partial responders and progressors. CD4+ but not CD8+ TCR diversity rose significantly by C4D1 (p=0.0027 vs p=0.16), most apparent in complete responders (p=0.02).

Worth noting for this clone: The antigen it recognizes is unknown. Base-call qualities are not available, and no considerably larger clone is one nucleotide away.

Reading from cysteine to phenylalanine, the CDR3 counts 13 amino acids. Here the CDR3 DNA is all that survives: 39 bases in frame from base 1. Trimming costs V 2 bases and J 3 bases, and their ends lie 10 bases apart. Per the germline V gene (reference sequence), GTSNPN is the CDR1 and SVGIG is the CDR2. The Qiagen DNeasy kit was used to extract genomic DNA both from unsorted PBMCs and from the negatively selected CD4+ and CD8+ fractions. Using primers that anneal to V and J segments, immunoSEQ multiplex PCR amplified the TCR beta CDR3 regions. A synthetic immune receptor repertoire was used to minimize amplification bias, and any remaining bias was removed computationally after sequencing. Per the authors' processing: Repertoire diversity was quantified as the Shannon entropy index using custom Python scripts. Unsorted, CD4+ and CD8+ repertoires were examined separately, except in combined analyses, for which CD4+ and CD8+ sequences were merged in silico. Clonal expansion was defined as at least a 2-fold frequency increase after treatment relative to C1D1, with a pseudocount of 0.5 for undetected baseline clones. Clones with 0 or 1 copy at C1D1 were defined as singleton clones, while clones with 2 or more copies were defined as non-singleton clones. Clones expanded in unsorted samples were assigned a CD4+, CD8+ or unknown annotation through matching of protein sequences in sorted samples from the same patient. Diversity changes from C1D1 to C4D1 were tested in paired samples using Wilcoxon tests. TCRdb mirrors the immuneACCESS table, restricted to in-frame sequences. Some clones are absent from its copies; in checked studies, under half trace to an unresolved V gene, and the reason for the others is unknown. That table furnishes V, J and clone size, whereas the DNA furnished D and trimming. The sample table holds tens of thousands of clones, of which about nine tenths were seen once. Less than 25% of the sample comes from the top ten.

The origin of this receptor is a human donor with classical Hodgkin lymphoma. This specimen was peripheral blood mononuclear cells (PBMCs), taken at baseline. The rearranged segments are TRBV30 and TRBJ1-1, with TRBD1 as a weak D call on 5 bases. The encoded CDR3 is CAWSSGLDTEAFF. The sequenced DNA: TGTGCCTGGAGTTCAGGGTTAGACACTGAAGCTTTCTTT.